A single sample is the source of the 13 T cell receptor beta chains below, sequenced in a study of blood T cell repertoires in COVID-19. Sequencing was performed with immunoSEQ multiplex PCR; in TCRdb, only in-frame clones are kept and a portion is missing. The sample holds more than 85,000 clones, around 80% seen once. The specimen sequenced was peripheral blood. These receptors were taken from a woman older than 75 with acute or convalescent COVID-19.

The chain is built from TRBV9 and TRBJ2-7, with no clear D. Germline V gene lookup returns CDR1 SGDLS and CDR2 YYNGEE. The CDR3 is made up of 14 amino acids. Trimming removed 3 bases from V and 3 bases from J, with 13 bases in between. CDR3 amino acids: CASSASTRSYEQYF. The CDR3 DNA sequence: TGTGCCAGCAGCGCCTCTACCCGAAGCTACGAGCAGTACTTC.

The J gene is TRBJ2-7, the V gene TRBV6-1, with D unclear. Germline V gene lookup returns CDR1 MNHNS and CDR2 SASEGT. CDR3 length: 17 amino acids. Trimming removed 4 bases from V and 2 bases from J, with 21 bases in between. CDR3 protein: CASSALVLLHSAYEQYF. The CDR3 DNA sequence: TGTGCCAGCAGTGCCCTAGTCCTCCTACACTCCGCCTACGAGCAGTACTTC.

The chain carries TRBV29-1 and TRBJ1-2; D is unclear. Looked up from germline, CDR1 is SQVTM and CDR2 is ANQGSEA. Deletions cut 4 bases from V and 0 bases from J, with 12 bases between. This CDR3 comprises 14 residues. The CDR3: CSVGADRPNYGYTF. The DNA of the CDR3 is TGCAGCGTTGGAGCGGACCGCCCTAACTATGGCTACACCTTC.

This chain links TRBV27 with TRBJ1-2, with TRBD1 identical over 7 bases. Germline CDR1 and CDR2: MNHEY and SMNVEV (reference sequence). With V trimmed by 3 bases and J by 6 bases, 7 bases remained unmatched. This CDR3 has 14 amino acids. CDR3 protein: CASSFLAGGDGYTF. CDR3 nucleotides: TGTGCCAGCAGTTTTCTAGCAGGGGGAGATGGCTACACCTTC.

This clone was seen just once. The rearrangement uses TRBV5-4 and TRBJ1-1, with 12 bases lining up with TRBD1. CDR1 and CDR2 (germline): SGHNT, YYREEE (reference sequence). The V gene end was trimmed by 3 bases and the J gene end by 9 bases; junction bases not matched to a gene: 9. The CDR3 contains 15 residues. CDR3 in amino acids: CASSSPGQGAFKAFF. As DNA, the CDR3 is TGTGCCAGCAGCTCACCGGGACAGGGGGCCTTTAAAGCTTTCTTT.

This clone was seen a few times. The chain joins TRBV9 to TRBJ2-3, with 7 positions matching TRBD2. This CDR3 region has 15 residues. Unmatched junction bases numbered 6, after V lost 3 bases and J lost 2 bases. CDR1 is SGDLS, CDR2 YYNGEE, per germline. In DNA, the CDR3 is TGTGCCAGCAGCGCCGGGACTATGATCACAGATACGCAGTATTTT. The encoded protein is CASSAGTMITDTQYF. The full variable domain, its missing parts supplied by reference TRBV9 and TRBJ2-3, is DSGVTQTPKHLITATGQRVTLRCSPRSGDLSVYWYQQSLDQGLQFLIQYYNGEERAKGNILERFSAQQFPDLHSELNLSSLELGDSALYFCASSAGTMITDTQYFGPGTRLTVL.

This clone is categorized as medium-sized (0.01 to 0.1%). The V call is TRBV19, the J call TRBJ2-3; TRBD1 agrees at 11 bases. V shed 9 bases and J 2 bases; nucleotides not matched to a gene: 7. The CDR3 covers 15 residues. Germline V gene data show CDR1 as LNHDA and CDR2 as SQIVND (reference sequence). This CDR3 is CASRRTGGFTDTQYF. The CDR3 DNA follows: TGTGCCAGCAGACGGACAGGGGGCTTCACAGATACGCAGTATTTT.

The sample holds a few counts of this clone. V is TRBV11-2 and J is TRBJ2-3, with D tentatively TRBD2 (5 bases). The CDR3 contains 17 residues. CDR1 is SGHAT and CDR2 is FQNNGV in the germline V gene. Trimming stripped 1 base from V and 4 bases from J, with 18 bases between. The CDR3 nucleotides are TGTGCCAGCAGCTTAGTCATCCGGGTTCTAGCCGCAGATACGCAGTATTTT. Translated: CASSLVIRVLAADTQYF. The full variable domain, completed using reference TRBV11-2 and TRBJ2-3, is EAGVAQSPRYKIIEKRQSVAFWCNPISGHATLYWYQQILGQGPKLLIQFQNNGVVDDSQLPKDRFSAERLKGVDSTLKIQPAKLEDSAVYLCASSLVIRVLAADTQYFGPGTRLTVL.

The chain recombines TRBV5-1 with TRBJ2-1; 11 bases agree with TRBD2. The CDR3 totals 15 residues. The ends lost 2 bases at V and 4 bases at J; junction bases unmatched: 2. The germline V gene encodes CDR1 SGHRS and CDR2 YFSETQ. The DNA for the CDR3 is TGCGCCAGCAGCTTAAGGACTAGCGGGTACAATGAGCAGTTCTTC. Translation gives CASSLRTSGYNEQFF.

Only one count was recorded for this clone. The CDR3 DNA sequence: TGTGCCACCAGCAGAGTTCTAGCGGGGGGGTACGAGCAGTACTTC. Protein: CATSRVLAGGYEQYF. The chain links TRBV15 to TRBJ2-7, with 12 bases aligning to TRBD2. This CDR3 is 15 amino acids long. V trimming: 1 base; J trimming: 4 bases; junction bases outside the gene matches: 2. CDR1 is LNHNV, CDR2 YYDKDF, per germline (reference sequence).

This chain uses TRBV24-1 with TRBJ2-2, with 7 bases aligning to TRBD1. V lost 5 bases, J lost 6 bases, and 2 bases stayed unmatched. This CDR3 region has 13 residues. Germline CDR1 and CDR2: KGHDR and SFDVKD. The CDR3 reads CATSAQGAGELFF. For the CDR3, the DNA is TGTGCCACCAGTGCCCAGGGGGCCGGGGAGCTGTTTTTT.

The genes are TRBV13 and TRBJ1-2; 10 nucleotides match TRBD1. The germline V gene has CDR1 PRHDT and CDR2 FYEKMQ (reference sequence). V lost 4 bases and J lost 5; bases outside the gene matches: 7. CDR3 length: 15 amino acids. CDR3 nucleotide sequence: TGTGCCAGCAGCTCAGACAGGGGGCGTCGGTATGGCTACACCTTC. Encoded protein: CASSSDRGRRYGYTF.

The chain carries TRBV11-2 and TRBJ2-1; perhaps TRBD1 as D (6 bases). The V end was cut by 5 bases, the J end by 4 bases, with 9 bases between. This CDR3 is built from 13 residues. The germline CDR1 and CDR2 sequences are SGHAT and FQNNGV. DNA of the CDR3: TGTGCCAGCAGCGCTACAGGGTACAATGAGCAGTTCTTC. Encoded protein: CASSATGYNEQFF. The entire variable domain, with the rest obtained from reference TRBV11-2 and TRBJ2-1, is as follows: EAGVAQSPRYKIIEKRQSVAFWCNPISGHATLYWYQQILGQGPKLLIQFQNNGVVDDSQLPKDRFSAERLKGVDSTLKIQPAKLEDSAVYLCASSATGYNEQFFGPGTRLTVL.